These 5 T cell receptor beta chains originate from one sample sequenced in a study of shared clonotypes between healthy human individuals. Sequenced by immunoSEQ multiplex PCR; TCRdb stores in-frame clones only, minus some. Of about a million clones listed, approximately 77% are singletons. Specimen: memory CD4+ T cells from PBMCs. Subset indicated: CD45RA-negative fraction. Receptor source: a man aged 18 to 35 in good health. Some clones in this sample may be carry-over from other donors' samples.

The chain carries TRBV7-9 and TRBJ2-5; maybe TRBD1 (5 bases). Looked up from germline, CDR1 is SEHNR and CDR2 is FQNEAQ (reference sequence). V was cut by 8 bases and J by 1 base, with 8 bases left in between. The CDR3 extends over 12 amino acids. The CDR3 sequence: CASGHIQETQYF. CDR3 DNA: TGTGCCAGCGGACACATCCAAGAGACCCAGTACTTC.

V usage is TRBV11-1 and J usage is TRBJ1-1; D is perhaps TRBD1 (5 bases). From germline, CDR1 is SGHAT and CDR2 FQDESV (reference sequence). The CDR3 runs to 14 residues. Trimming removed 6 bases from V and 1 base from J, with 12 bases in between. The CDR3 bases are TGTGCCAGCAGACCCAGGGTACGGAACACTGAAGCTTTCTTT. The encoded protein is CASRPRVRNTEAFF.

This rearrangement joins TRBV2 to TRBJ1-2; TRBD1 might be the D (5 bases). This CDR3 has 15 amino acids. V shed 2 bases and J shed 6 bases, with 16 bases lying between them. CDR1 is SNHLY, CDR2 FYNNEI, per germline. The CDR3 coding sequence is TGTGCCAGCAGTGAACGGTTAGGGGAGTGGAATGGCTACACCTTC. Translating gives CASSERLGEWNGYTF.

The genes are TRBV7-9 and TRBJ1-2; D not certain. The germline CDR1 and CDR2 sequences are SEHNR and FQNEAQ (reference sequence). The length of the CDR3 is 17 residues. Trimming pared 1 base from V and 0 bases from J, leaving 15 bases between. The CDR3 coding sequence is TGTGCCAGCAGCTTAGGATCGTTACGGAGGACTAACTATGGCTACACCTTC. Residues: CASSLGSLRRTNYGYTF.

The rearrangement joins TRBV28 to TRBJ1-2; D not certain. The V gene lost 7 bases and the J gene lost 0 bases, with 9 bases spanning the gap. Germline V gene lookup returns CDR1 MDHEN and CDR2 SYDVKM. The CDR3 has 13 amino acids. As DNA, the CDR3 is TGTGCCAGCACTGCCATAGCTAACTATGGCTACACCTTC. The encoded protein is CASTAIANYGYTF.